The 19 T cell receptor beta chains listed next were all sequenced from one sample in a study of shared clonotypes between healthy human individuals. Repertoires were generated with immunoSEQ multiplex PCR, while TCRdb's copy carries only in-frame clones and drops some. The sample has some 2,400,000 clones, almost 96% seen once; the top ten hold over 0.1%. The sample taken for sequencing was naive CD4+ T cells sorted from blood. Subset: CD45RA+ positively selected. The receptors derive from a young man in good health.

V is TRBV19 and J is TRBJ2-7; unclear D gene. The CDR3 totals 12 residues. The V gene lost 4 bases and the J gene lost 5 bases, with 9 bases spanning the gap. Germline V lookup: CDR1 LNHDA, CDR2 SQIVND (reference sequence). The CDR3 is CASSTGSHEQYF. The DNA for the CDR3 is TGTGCCAGTAGTACAGGAAGTCACGAGCAGTACTTC.

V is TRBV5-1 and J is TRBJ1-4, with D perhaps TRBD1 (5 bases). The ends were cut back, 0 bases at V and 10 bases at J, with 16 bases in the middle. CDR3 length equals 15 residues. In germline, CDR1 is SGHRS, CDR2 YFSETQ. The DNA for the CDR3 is TGCGCCAGCAGCTTGGGGGACCGTCAAGAAGGAAAACTGTTTTTT. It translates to CASSLGDRQEGKLFF.

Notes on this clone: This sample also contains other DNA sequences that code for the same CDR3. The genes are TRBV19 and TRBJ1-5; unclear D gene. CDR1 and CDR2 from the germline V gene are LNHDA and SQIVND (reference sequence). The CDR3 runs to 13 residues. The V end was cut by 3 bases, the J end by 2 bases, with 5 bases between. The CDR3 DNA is TGTGCCAGTAGTATGGAGGGCAATCAGCCCCAGCATTTT. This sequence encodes CASSMEGNQPQHF.

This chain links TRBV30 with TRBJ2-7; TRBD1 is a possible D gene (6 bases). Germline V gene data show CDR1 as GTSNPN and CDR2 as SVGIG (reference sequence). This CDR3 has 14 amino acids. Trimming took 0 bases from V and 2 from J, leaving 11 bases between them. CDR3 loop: CAWSVTGTPYEQYF. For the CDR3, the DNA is TGTGCCTGGAGTGTAACAGGGACCCCCTACGAGCAGTACTTC.

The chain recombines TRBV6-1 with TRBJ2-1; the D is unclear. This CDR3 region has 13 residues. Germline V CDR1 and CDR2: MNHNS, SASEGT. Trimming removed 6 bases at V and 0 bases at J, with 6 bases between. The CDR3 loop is CASRLYSYNEQFF. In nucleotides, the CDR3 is TGTGCCAGCAGACTGTACTCCTACAATGAGCAGTTCTTC.

The CDR3: CASSQGLAGFTDTQYF. CDR3 bases: TGCGCCAGCAGCCAAGGACTAGCGGGGTTCACAGATACGCAGTATTTT. This chain connects TRBV4-3 to TRBJ2-3, with TRBD2 matching 11 bases. The V and J ends lost 1 base and 2 bases, in that order; junction bases with no gene match: 2. The CDR3 extends over 16 amino acids. The germline CDR1 and CDR2 sequences are LGHNA and YSLEER.

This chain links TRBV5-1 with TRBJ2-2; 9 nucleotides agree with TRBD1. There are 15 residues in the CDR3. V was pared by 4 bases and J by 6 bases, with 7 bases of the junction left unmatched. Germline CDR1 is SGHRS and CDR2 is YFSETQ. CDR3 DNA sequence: TGCGCCAGCAGCCGGGACAGGGTCACACCCGGGGAGCTGTTTTTT. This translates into CASSRDRVTPGELFF.

Here the CDR3 DNA reads TGTGCCAGCAGCGTAGGGCAGAGGGCGACAGATACGCAGTATTTT. This encodes CASSVGQRATDTQYF. J is TRBJ2-3 and V is TRBV9, with D maybe TRBD2 (5 bases). From germline, CDR1 is SGDLS and CDR2 YYNGEE. With 0 bases removed from V and 3 bases from J, the gap between germline ends came to 11 bases. The CDR3 contains 15 residues.

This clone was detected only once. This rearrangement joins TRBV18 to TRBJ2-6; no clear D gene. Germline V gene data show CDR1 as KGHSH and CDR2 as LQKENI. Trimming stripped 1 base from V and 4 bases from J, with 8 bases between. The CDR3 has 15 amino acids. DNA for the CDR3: TGTGCCAGCTCACCACAGGAGCAAGGGGCCAACGTCCTGACTTTC. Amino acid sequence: CASSPQEQGANVLTF.

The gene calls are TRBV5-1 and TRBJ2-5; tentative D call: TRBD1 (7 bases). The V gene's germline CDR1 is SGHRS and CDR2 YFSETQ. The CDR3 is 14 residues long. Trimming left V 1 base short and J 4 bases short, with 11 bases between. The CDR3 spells CASSLNRGGETQYF. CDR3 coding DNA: TGCGCCAGCAGCTTGAACAGGGGAGGAGAGACCCAGTACTTC.

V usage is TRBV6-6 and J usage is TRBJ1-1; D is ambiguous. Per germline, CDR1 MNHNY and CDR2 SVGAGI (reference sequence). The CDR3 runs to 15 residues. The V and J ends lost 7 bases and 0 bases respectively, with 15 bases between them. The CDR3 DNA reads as TGTGCCAGCAATACCGGACGGCACATGAACACTGAAGCTTTCTTT. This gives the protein CASNTGRHMNTEAFF.

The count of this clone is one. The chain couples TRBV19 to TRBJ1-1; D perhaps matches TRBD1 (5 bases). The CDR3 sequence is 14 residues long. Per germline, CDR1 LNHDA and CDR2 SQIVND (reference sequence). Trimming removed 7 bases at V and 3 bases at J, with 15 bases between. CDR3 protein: CASKATRGDTEAFF. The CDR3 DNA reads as TGTGCCAGTAAGGCCACCCGAGGGGACACTGAAGCTTTCTTT.

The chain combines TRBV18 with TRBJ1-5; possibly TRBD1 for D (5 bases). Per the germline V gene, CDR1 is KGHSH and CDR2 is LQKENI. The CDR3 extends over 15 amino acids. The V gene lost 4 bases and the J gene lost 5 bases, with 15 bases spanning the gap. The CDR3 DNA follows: TGTGCCAGCTCACTTGGGACCGAACCCTATCAGCCCCAGCATTTT. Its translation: CASSLGTEPYQPQHF.

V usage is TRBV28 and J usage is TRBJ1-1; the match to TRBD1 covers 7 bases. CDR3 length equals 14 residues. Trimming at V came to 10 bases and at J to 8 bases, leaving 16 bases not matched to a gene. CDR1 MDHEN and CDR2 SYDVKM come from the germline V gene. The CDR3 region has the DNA TGTGCCACCAAATTTTCCGACAGGGCCTCAGAAGCTTTCTTT. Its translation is CATKFSDRASEAFF.

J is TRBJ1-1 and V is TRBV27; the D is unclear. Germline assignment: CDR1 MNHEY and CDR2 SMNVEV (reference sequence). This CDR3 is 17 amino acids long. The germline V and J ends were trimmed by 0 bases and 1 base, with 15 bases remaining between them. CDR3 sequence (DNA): TGTGCCAGCAGTTTATCAGGGATACTACTATCGAACACTGAAGCTTTCTTT. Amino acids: CASSLSGILLSNTEAFF.

The CDR3 region has the DNA TGTGCCAGCAGCTTAGGGACTCCGGGACAGGCGGCCTACGAGCAGTACTTC. Its translation is CASSLGTPGQAAYEQYF. The chain couples TRBV7-2 to TRBJ2-7; 8 bases agree with TRBD1. Germline values: CDR1 SGHTA, CDR2 FQGNSA. This CDR3 is built from 17 residues. J was trimmed by 2 bases and V by 1 base; bases with no gene match: 10.

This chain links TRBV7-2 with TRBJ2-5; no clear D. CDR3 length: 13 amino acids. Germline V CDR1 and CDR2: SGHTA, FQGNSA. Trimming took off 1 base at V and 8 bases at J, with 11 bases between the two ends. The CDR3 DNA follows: TGTGCCAGCAGCTTAGGGACCGAGGTAACCCAGTACTTC. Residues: CASSLGTEVTQYF.

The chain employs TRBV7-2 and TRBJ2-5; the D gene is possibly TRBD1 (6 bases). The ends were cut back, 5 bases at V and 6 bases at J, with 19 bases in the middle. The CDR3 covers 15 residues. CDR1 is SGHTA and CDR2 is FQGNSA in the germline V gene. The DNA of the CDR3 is TGTGCCAGCAGCCCGGTCTTGGGGGCTGGGAAGACCCAGTACTTC. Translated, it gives CASSPVLGAGKTQYF.

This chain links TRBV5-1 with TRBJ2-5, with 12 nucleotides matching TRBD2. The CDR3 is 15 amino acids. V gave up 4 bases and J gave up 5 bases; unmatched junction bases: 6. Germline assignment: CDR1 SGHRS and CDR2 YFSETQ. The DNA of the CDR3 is TGCGCCAGCAGCCCGGGACTAGCGGGCCGCGAGACCCAGTACTTC. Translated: CASSPGLAGRETQYF.